The clone carrying this TCR beta chain was seen more than once but under ten times. Its specificity is unknown. TCRdb reprocessed the RACE reads with MiXCR, giving one entry per CDR3 protein. The repertoire holds approximately 60,000 distinct CDR3 sequences, with 11% as singletons. The data were taken from a study of human T cells and chemical hapten exposure. Study overall: Sensitizing treatment utilized 2% DPC over an approximately 2 cm by approximately 2 cm portion of upper inner arm skin.

The sample's time point: pre-sensitization, week 0. Treatment here: therapeutic diphenylcyclopropenone sensitization with weekly scalp DPC. Whole-study results and caveats: Donors in the study had alopecia, meaning their immune response may differ from healthy people's. There was no change with DPC sensitization in TCRs above 1 in 1000 frequency.

Sequences were derived from whole blood, sampled in connection with sensitization to the hapten diphenylcyclopropenone (DPC). The receptor was isolated from a woman between 40 and 55 years old with alopecia areata. Some clones in this sample may be carry-over from other donors' samples.

In DNA form, the CDR3 reads TGTGCCAGCAGCTCCGACAGGGGGATCGCGCCCCAGCATTTT. Its translation: CASSSDRGIAPQHF. This chain connects TRBV7-6 to TRBJ1-5, with TRBD1 identical over 9 bases. V shed 4 bases, J shed 9 bases, and the junction held 7 bases outside the gene matches. Germline V lookup: CDR1 SGHVS, CDR2 FNYEAQ. CDR3 length equals 14 residues.